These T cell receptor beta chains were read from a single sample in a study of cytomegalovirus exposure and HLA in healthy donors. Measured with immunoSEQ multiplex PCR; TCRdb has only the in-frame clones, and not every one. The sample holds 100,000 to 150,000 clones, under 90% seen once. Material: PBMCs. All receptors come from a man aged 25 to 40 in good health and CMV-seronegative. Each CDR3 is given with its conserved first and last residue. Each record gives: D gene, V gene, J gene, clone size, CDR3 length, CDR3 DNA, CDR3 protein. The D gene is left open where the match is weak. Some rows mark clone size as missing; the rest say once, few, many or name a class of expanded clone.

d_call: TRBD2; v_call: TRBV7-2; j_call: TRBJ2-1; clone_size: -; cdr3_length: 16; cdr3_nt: TGTGCCAGCAGCTTAGAGCGGGGAAGCTCCTACAATGAGCAGTTCTTC; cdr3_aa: CASSLERGSSYNEQFF
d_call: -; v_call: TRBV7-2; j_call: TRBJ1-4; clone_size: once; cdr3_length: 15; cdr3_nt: TGTGCCAGCAGCTTGGCCCCCGTCATTGATGAAAAACTGTTTTTT; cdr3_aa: CASSLAPVIDEKLFF
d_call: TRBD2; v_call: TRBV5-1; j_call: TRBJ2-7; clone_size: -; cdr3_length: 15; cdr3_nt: TGCGCCAGCAGCTCGGGACTAGCGGCCTCCTACGAGCAGTACTTC; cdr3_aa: CASSSGLAASYEQYF
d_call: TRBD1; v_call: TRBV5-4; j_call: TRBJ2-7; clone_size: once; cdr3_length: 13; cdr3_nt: TGTGCCAGCAGCTTGGTCACAGGGGGGGAGCAGTACTTC; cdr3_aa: CASSLVTGGEQYF
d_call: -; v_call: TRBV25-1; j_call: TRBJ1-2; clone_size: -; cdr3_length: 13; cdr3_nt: TGTGCCAGCAGTGGGGGGGGGACCTATGGCTACACCTTC; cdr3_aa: CASSGGGTYGYTF
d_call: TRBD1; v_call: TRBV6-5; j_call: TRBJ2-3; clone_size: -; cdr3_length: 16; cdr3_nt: TGTGCCAGCAGTTCCACGACTGGACAGGGGGCCGCTACGCAGTATTTT; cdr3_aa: CASSSTTGQGAATQYF
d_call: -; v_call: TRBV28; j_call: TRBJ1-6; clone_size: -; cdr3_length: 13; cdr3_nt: TGTGCCAGCAGGGACAGAAACTATTCACCCCTCCACTTT; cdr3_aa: CASRDRNYSPLHF
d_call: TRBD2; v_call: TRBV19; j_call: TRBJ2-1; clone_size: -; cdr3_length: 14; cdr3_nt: TGTGCCAGTAGACGCGGGGGGGCCGGAAATGAGCAGTTCTTC; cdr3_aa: CASRRGGAGNEQFF
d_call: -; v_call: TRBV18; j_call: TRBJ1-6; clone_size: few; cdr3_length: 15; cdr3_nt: TGTGCCAGCTCACCACCGTCCGGGGGTAATTCACCCCTCCACTTT; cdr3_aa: CASSPPSGGNSPLHF
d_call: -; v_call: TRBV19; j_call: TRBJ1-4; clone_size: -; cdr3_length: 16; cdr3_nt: TGTGCCAGTAGTGCGAACCGGGAGGGAGGAAATGAAAAACTGTTTTTT; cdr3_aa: CASSANREGGNEKLFF
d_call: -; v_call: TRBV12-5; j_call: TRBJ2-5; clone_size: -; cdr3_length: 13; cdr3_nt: TGTGCTAGTGGTTTGGAGTCTGGCCGGACCCAGTACTTC; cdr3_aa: CASGLESGRTQYF
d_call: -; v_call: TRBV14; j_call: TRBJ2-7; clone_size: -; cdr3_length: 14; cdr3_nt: TGTGCCAGCAGCCAAGATCCCCGGACTTCCGAGCAGTACTTC; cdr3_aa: CASSQDPRTSEQYF
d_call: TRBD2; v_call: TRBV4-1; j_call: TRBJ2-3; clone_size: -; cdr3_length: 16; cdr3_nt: TGCGCCAGCAGCCAAGGACTAGCGGGGGGGACGGATACGCAGTATTTT; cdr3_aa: CASSQGLAGGTDTQYF
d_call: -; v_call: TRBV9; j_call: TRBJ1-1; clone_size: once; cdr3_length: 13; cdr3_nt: TGTGCCAGCAGCGTAGGGGGGGACACTGAAGCTTTCTTT; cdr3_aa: CASSVGGDTEAFF
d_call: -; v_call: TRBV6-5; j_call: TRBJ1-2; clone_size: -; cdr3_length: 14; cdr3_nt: TGTGCCAGCACGGGAAGGGTAGCTAACTATGGCTACACCTTC; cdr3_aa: CASTGRVANYGYTF
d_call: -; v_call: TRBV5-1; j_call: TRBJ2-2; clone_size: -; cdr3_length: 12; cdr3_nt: TGCGCCAGCAGCCTAAACACCGGGGAGCTGTTTTTT; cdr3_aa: CASSLNTGELFF
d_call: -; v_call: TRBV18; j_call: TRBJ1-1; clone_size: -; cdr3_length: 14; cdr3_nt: TGTGCCAGCTCGCAGGGGTCGGGGGGCACTGAAGCTTTCTTT; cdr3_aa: CASSQGSGGTEAFF
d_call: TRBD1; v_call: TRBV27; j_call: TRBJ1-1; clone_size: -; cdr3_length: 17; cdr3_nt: TGTGCCAGCAGTTTATCGAGACAGGGCGGGGTGAACACTGAAGCTTTCTTT; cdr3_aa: CASSLSRQGGVNTEAFF
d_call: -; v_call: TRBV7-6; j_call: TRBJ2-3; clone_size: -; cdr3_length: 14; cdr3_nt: TGTGCCAGCAGCCCCCAGGGGTCACCAGATACGCAGTATTTT; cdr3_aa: CASSPQGSPDTQYF
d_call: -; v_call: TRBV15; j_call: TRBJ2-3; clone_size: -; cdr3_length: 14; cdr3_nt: TGTGCCACCAGCAGAGAACAGGTAGCAGATACGCAGTATTTT; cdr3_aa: CATSREQVADTQYF
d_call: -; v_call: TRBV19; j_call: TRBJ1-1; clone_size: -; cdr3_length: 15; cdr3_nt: TGTGCCAGTAGTATTCTACAGGGACTGAACACTGAAGCTTTCTTT; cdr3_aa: CASSILQGLNTEAFF
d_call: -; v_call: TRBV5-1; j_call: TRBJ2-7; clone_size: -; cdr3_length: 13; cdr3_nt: TGCGCCAGCAGCTTGTCAGGGAAGTACGAGCAGTACTTC; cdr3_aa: CASSLSGKYEQYF
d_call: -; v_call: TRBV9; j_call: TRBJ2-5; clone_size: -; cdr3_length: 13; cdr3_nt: TGTGCCAGCAGCGTAGACCGAGTCGCGACCCAGTACTTC; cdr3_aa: CASSVDRVATQYF
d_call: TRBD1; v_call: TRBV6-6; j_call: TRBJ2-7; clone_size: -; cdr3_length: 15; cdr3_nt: TGTGCCAGCAGTTACCCGGGACAGGGATCCTACGAGCAGTACTTC; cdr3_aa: CASSYPGQGSYEQYF
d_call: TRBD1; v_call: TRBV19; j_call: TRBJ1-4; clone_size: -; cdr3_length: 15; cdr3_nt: TGTGCCAGTAGCTCCGCCGACAGGGCGGGGGAAAAACTGTTTTTT; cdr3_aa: CASSSADRAGEKLFF
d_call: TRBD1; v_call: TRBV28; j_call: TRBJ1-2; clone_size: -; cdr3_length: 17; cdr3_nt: TGTGCCAGCAGTCAGCGAGAAGAGACAGGGGGGTACAATGGCTACACCTTC; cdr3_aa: CASSQREETGGYNGYTF
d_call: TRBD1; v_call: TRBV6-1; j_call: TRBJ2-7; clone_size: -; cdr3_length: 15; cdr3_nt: TGTGCCAGCAGTGAAGGGGACAGACGCTCCTACGAGCAGTACTTC; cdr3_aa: CASSEGDRRSYEQYF
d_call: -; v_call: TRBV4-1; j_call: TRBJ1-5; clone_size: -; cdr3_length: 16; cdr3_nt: TGCGCCAGCAGCCCCATTCCACAGGGAAGCAATCAGCCCCAGCATTTT; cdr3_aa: CASSPIPQGSNQPQHF
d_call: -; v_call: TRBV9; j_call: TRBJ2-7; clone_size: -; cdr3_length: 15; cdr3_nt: TGTGCCAGCAGCGTAGAGCCGACAGTCCAATTCGGGCAGTACTTC; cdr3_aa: CASSVEPTVQFGQYF
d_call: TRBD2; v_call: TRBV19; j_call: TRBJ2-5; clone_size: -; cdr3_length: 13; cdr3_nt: TGTGCCAGTAGGAGGACTAGCGGAGAGACCCAGTACTTC; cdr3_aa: CASRRTSGETQYF
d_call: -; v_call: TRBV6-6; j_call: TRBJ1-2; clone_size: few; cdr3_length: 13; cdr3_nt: TGTGCCAGCACCCAAGGGGAGGGATATGGCTACACCTTC; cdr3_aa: CASTQGEGYGYTF
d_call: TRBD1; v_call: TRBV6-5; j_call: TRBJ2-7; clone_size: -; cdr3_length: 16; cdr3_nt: TGTGCCAGCAGTTACACTCGGACAGGGATCCACTACGAGCAGTACTTC; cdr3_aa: CASSYTRTGIHYEQYF
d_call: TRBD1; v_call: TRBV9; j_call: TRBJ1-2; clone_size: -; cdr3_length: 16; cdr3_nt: TGTGCCAGCAGCGTAGTTGGGACAGGGTTATTCTATGGCTACACCTTC; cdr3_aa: CASSVVGTGLFYGYTF
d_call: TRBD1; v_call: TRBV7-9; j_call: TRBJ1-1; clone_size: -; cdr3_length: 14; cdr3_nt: TGTGCCAGCAGCCCCGGGACAGGGGTAATTGAAGCTTTCTTT; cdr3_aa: CASSPGTGVIEAFF
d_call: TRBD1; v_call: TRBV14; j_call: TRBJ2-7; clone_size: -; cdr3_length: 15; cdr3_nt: TGTGCCAGCAGCCATACTGGGACAGGGACCTACGAGCAGTACTTC; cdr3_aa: CASSHTGTGTYEQYF
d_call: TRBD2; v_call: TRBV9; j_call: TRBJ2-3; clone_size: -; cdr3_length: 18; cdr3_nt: TGTGCCAGCAGCCTAAGGTGGGGAGGGGCAGTGGGGACAGATACGCAGTATTTT; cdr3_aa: CASSLRWGGAVGTDTQYF
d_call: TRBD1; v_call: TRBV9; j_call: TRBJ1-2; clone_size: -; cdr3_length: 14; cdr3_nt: TGTGCCAGCAGCTCCTGGGACAGGGCCTATGGCTACACCTTC; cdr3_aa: CASSSWDRAYGYTF
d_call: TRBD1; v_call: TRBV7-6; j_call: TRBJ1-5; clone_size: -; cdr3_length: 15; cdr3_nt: TGTGCCAGCAGCTTAACGGCAGGGGGCGGTCAGCCCCAGCATTTT; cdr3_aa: CASSLTAGGGQPQHF
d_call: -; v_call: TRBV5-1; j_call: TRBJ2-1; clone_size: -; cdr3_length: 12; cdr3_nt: TGCGCCAGCAGCTTGCAGTACAATGAGCAGTTCTTC; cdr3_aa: CASSLQYNEQFF
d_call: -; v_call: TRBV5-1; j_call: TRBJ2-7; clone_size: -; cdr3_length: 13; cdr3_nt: TGCGCCAGCAGCTTGCGGTGGTCTAACGAGCAGTACTTC; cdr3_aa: CASSLRWSNEQYF
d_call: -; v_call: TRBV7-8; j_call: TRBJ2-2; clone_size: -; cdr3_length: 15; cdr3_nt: TGTGCCAGCAGCTTATTGAGCGGATACACCGGGGAGCTGTTTTTT; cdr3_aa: CASSLLSGYTGELFF
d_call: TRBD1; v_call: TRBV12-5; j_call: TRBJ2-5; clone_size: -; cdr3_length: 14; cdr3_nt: TGTGCTAGTGGTTTGGCCGGACAGGGCGAGACCCAGTACTTC; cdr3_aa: CASGLAGQGETQYF
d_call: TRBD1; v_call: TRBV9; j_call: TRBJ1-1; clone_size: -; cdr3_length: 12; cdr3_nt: TGTGCCAGCAGCAGGACAGGGTCTGAAGCTTTCTTT; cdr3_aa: CASSRTGSEAFF
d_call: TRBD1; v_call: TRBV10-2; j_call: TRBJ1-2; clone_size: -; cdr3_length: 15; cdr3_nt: TGCGCCAGCAGGACGGGGACAGGGGGCGACTATGGCTACACCTTC; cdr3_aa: CASRTGTGGDYGYTF
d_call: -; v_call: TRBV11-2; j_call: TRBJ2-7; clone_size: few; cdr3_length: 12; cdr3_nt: TGTGCCAGCAGCCCGGGACACTCCGAGCAGTACTTC; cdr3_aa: CASSPGHSEQYF
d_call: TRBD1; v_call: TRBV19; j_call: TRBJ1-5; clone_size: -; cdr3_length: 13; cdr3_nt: TGTGCCAGTTACCCAGGGGGCGGTCAGCCCCAGCATTTT; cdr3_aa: CASYPGGGQPQHF
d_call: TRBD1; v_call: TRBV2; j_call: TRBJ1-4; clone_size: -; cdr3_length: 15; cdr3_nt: TGTGCCAGCAGGGAACAGGGGGCCAAGGGGGAAAAACTGTTTTTT; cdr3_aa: CASREQGAKGEKLFF
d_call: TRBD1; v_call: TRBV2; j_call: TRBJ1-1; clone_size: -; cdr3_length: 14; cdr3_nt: TGTGCCAGCAGTGACTCCAACAGGGGCACTGAAGCTTTCTTT; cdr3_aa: CASSDSNRGTEAFF
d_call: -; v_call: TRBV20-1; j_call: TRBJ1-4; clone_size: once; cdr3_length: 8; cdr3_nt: TGCAGTGCCGAGAACAGGTTTTTT; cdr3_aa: CSAENRFF
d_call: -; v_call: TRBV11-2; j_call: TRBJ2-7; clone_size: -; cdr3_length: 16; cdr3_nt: TGTGCCAGCAGCTTAGATCTTGAAGGGACATTTCCCGAGCAGTACTTC; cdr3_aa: CASSLDLEGTFPEQYF
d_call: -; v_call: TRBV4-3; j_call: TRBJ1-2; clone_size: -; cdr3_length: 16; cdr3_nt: TGCGCCAGCAGCCCCGAGGTCTGGACAGAAAACTATGGCTACACCTTC; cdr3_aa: CASSPEVWTENYGYTF
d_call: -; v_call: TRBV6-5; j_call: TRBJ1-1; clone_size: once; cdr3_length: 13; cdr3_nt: TGTGCCAGCAGTTCACAGCTGAACACTGAAGCTTTCTTT; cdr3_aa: CASSSQLNTEAFF